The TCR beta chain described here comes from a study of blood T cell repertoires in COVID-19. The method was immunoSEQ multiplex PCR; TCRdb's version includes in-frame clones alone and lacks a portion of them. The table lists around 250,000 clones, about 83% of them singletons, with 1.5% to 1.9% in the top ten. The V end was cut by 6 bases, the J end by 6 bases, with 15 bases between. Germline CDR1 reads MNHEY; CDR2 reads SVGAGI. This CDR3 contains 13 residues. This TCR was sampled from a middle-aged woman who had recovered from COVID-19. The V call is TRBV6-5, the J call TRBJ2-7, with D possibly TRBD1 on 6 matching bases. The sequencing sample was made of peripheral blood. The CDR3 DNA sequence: TGTGCCAGCAGGCCCAACGCAGGGGCCGAGCAGTACTTC. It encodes CASRPNAGAEQYF.